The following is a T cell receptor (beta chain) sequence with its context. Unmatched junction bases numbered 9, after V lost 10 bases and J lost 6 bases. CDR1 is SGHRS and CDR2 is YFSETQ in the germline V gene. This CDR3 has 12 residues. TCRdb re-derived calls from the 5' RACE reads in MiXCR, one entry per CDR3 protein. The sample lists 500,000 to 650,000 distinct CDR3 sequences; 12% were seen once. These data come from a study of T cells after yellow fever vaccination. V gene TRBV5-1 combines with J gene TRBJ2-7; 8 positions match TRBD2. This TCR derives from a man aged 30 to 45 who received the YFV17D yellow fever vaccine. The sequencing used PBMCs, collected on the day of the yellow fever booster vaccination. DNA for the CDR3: TGCGCCTCGCACGGGGGGGCTGCCGAGCAGTACTTC. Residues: CASHGGAAEQYF.